Listed here are 5 T cell receptor beta chains from one sample, sequenced in a study of T cell responses to AZD1222 COVID-19 vaccine. Profiled with immunoSEQ multiplex PCR; TCRdb holds only in-frame clones, not every one. The repertoire holds some 120,000 clones, with roughly 85% as singletons. The sample was peripheral blood, taken on day 0 of AZD1222 vaccination. The receptors stem from an adult in good health.

The rearrangement uses TRBV27 and TRBJ2-7; D is uncertain. CDR3 length: 15 residues. Germline-derived CDR1 and CDR2 are MNHEY and SMNVEV (reference sequence). The V end lost 0 bases, the J end lost 2 bases, and 11 bases lay between the germline ends. CDR3 bases: TGTGCCAGCAGTTTATCCCATAGGACCACCTACGAGCAGTACTTC. Translation gives CASSLSHRTTYEQYF.

This clone was detected once. This sequence joins TRBV19 and TRBJ1-5; no reliable D call. Germline CDR1 LNHDA, CDR2 SQIVND (reference sequence). V lost 5 bases to trimming and J lost 0 bases, with 17 bases between them. This CDR3 contains 17 residues. CDR3: CASSPQDGAYSNQPQHF. CDR3 nucleotides: TGTGCCAGTAGTCCCCAGGACGGCGCGTATAGCAATCAGCCCCAGCATTTT.

V and J are TRBV18 and TRBJ1-5, with unresolved D. Trimming pared 3 bases from V and 5 bases from J, leaving 11 bases between. Germline values: CDR1 KGHSH, CDR2 LQKENI. This CDR3 is 14 amino acids long. The CDR3 loop reads CASSPGRLDQPQHF. DNA of the CDR3: TGTGCCAGCTCACCCGGCAGGTTGGATCAGCCCCAGCATTTT.

The chain carries TRBV7-9 and TRBJ2-3; D perhaps matches TRBD2 (6 bases). V dropped 3 bases and J dropped 1 base, with 11 bases sitting between them. Per the germline V gene, CDR1 is SEHNR and CDR2 is FQNEAQ (reference sequence). The CDR3 is made up of 15 amino acids. CDR3 sequence reads: CASSFGWGGTDTQYF. In DNA, the CDR3 is TGTGCCAGCAGCTTTGGATGGGGGGGCACAGATACGCAGTATTTT.

The rearrangement uses TRBV19 and TRBJ2-7; D ambiguous. The CDR3 runs 13 residues. Deletions cut 3 bases from V and 1 base from J, with 7 bases between. CDR1 and CDR2 from the germline V gene are LNHDA and SQIVND (reference sequence). CDR3 sequence reads: CASSIATSYEQYF. CDR3 in DNA: TGTGCCAGTAGTATTGCCACATCCTACGAGCAGTACTTC.